The TCR beta chain under discussion was sequenced for a study of T cell responses to AZD1222 COVID-19 vaccine. The germline gives CDR1 SGHTA, CDR2 FQGNSA. The junction had 13 bases not matched to a gene; V was cut back by 5 bases and J by 7 bases. The CDR3 sequence is 17 residues long. Assay: immunoSEQ multiplex PCR; the TCRdb copy retains only in-frame clones and omits some. This table has approximately 180,000 clones, 90% appearing once. V usage is TRBV7-2 and J usage is TRBJ2-2, with 10 bases fitting TRBD1. The sequence derives from an adult in good health. The source material was peripheral blood, sampled on day 0 of AZD1222 vaccination. In DNA form, the CDR3 reads TGTGCCAGCAGCCCCTCGACCGGGACAGGGGAGGGCGGGGAGCTGTTTTTT. Translated: CASSPSTGTGEGGELFF. Full variable domain (outside the CDR3, taken from reference TRBV7-2 and TRBJ2-2): GAGVSQSPSNKVTEKGKDVELRCDPISGHTALYWYRQSLGQGLEFLIYFQGNSAPDKSGLPSDRFSAERTGGSVSTLTIQRTQQEDSAVYLCASSPSTGTGEGGELFFGEGSRLTVL.